This T cell receptor (beta chain) originates from a study of post-analysis software for immune sequencing data (dated by TCRdb to between 2014 and 2017). Describing the broader study: The recorded disease courses included relapsing-remitting, secondary progressive and progressive-relapsing multiple sclerosis, and some patients had no subtype annotation. A subset of samples was prepared in parallel using single-end sample barcoding, then pooled and co-amplified after Illumina adapter ligation. The patient repertoires were set against eleven to twelve previously published healthy control repertoires from donors whose ages ranged from about 6 to 27 years.

The cysteine opens and the phenylalanine closes a CDR3 of 12 amino acids. This entry keeps only the CDR3 DNA: 36 bases, framed from base 1. V loses 3 bases at its end and J loses 8 bases; junction bases beyond the gene matches: 2. Looking up the germline V gene yields CDR1 SQVTM and CDR2 ANQGSEA. Study-wide findings and limitations: Direct clustering with F measure showed strong co-clustering of samples prepared in the same batch, prompting a batch-effect correction. Compared with controls, multiple sclerosis patients had significantly lower normalized Chao1 diversity, a finding suggesting substantial peripheral T-cell clonal expansion. The multiple sclerosis patient group was slightly younger than the control group. Four or five TRBV segments, including TRBV5-6, TRBV5-1 and TRBV20-1, were significantly more frequent in patients than controls.

To demonstrate the VDJtools post-analysis software, the study profiled TCR beta repertoires from the peripheral blood of about a dozen young patients with multiple sclerosis. The multiple sclerosis patients were children and adolescents between roughly 6 and 16 years of age. Libraries came from PCR. The instrument was an Illumina HiSeq 2500. Unique molecular identifiers were incorporated into TCR beta cDNA libraries to reduce PCR and sequencing biases. Every 1 to 10 million input T cells yielded approximately 500,000 cDNA molecules, meaning each molecule approximated one T cell. Patient libraries were prepared and sequenced with the same protocol used for the earlier healthy control dataset. Samples belonging to the same batch were prepared together, multiplexed and sequenced on a shared HiSeq lane. Processing in the source paper ran as follows. MIGEC was used to process the raw barcoded reads, and molecular identifier groups with only a single read were discarded before consensus assembly and CDR3 extraction. Clonotype tables were post-analysed with VDJtools, normalizing diversity by down-sampling all datasets to the smallest sample size. Repertoire overlap clustering matched CDR3 amino acid but not nucleotide sequences to correct batch-related cross-sample contamination. The raw public data were reprocessed by TCRdb itself: fastp quality trimming at Q25, MiXCR clonotype calling, in-frame beta chains only. For every CDR3 protein sequence, its rows merge into one entry that carries the most common genes and DNA. TCRdb assigned the V and J calls; the authors' analysis was not used. Present in this sample are 700,000 to 900,000 distinct CDR3 sequences, more than 45% of which were seen just once. Clones ranked in the top ten supply over 4.5% of the sample.

Regarding this clonotype: Its antigen specificity is not known. The record has no base qualities; no much larger clone is one base away.

The rearranged chain carries TRBV29-1 and TRBJ1-1; 11 bases in between match TRBD1. This sequence was found in a girl aged 10 to 17 with multiple sclerosis. The sequenced material came from blood. CDR3 loop: CSVEDRGQEAFF. The sequenced DNA is TGCAGCGTTGAGGACAGGGGGCAGGAAGCTTTCTTT.